These 3 T cell receptor beta chains were all obtained from the same sample, sequenced in a study of CXCR3-negative and CXCR3-positive naive CD8 T cells. Whole-study findings and limits: For CXCR3-positive naive cells, TRB CDR3s were more hydrophobic than those of CXCR3-negative naive cells.

UMI-labeled TRB cDNA libraries were prepared by 5' RACE. TCRdb reprocessed the 5' RACE reads and stores each CDR3 protein as one record, lacking DNA. Recorded for this sample: some 150,000 distinct CDR3 sequences. The antigens of these receptors remain unknown. Specimen: naive CXCR3+ CD8+ T cells from blood. Indicated subset: CD45RO-CCR7+CD27+CD95- naive CD8+ T cells expressing CXCR3 (TNR3+). The receptors stem from a human donor in good health. Some clones in this sample may be carry-over from other donors' samples.

This chain joins TRBV5-1 and TRBJ2-2. The CDR3 runs 12 residues. The germline CDR1 and CDR2 sequences are SGHRS and YFSETQ. The CDR3 is CASSLVSGELFF.

This chain uses TRBV29-1 with TRBJ2-3; checking the TCRdb D call of TRBD1 is not possible without DNA. In germline, CDR1 is SQVTM, CDR2 ANQGSEA. There are 13 residues in the CDR3. The CDR3 loop is CSVETGGTDTQYF.

The chain has TRBV12-3 or TRBV12-4 and TRBJ2-1; absent DNA, TCRdb's TRBD1 call cannot be checked. The CDR3 contains 13 residues. The CDR3 is CASSFVGGNEQFF.